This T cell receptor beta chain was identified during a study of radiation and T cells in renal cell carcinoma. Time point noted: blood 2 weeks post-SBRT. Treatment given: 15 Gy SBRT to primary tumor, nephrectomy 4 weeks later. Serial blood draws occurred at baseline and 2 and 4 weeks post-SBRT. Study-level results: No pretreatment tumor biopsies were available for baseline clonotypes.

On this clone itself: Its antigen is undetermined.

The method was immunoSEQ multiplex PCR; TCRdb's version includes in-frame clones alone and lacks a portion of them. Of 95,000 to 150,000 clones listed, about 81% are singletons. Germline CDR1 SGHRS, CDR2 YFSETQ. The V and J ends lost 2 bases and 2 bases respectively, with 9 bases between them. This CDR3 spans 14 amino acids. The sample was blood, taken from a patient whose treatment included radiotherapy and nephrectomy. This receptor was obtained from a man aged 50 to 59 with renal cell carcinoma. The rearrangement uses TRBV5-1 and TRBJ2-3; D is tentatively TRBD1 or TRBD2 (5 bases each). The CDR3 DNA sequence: TGCGCCAGCAGCTTAGGGGAGATCACAGATACGCAGTATTTT. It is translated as CASSLGEITDTQYF.